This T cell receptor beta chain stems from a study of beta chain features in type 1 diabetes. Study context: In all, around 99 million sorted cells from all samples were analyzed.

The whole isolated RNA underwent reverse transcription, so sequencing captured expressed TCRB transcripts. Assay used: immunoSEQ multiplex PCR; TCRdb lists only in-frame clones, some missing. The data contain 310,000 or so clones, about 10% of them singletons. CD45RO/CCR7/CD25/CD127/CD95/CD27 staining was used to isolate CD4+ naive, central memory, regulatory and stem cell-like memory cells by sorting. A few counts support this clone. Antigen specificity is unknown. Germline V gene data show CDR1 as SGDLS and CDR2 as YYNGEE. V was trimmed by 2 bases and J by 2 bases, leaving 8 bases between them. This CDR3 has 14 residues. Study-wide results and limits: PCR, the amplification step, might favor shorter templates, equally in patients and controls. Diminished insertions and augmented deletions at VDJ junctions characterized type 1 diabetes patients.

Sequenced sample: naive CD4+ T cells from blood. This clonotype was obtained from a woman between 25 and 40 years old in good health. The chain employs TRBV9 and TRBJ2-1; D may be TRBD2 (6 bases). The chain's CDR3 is CASSVGGPYNEQFF. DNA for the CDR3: TGTGCCAGCAGCGTGGGGGGACCCTACAATGAGCAGTTCTTC.